This T cell receptor (beta chain) was captured in a study of breast tumors, draining lymph nodes, adjacent tissues. This clonotype was detected many times. The antigen is not known. TCRdb fed the multiplex PCR reads into MiXCR, producing one record per CDR3 protein. The sample lists about 46,000 distinct CDR3 sequences, 23% seen once, with 7.5% to 9.5% in the top ten. Study results and limitations: Compared with basal-like, luminal-like tumors shared significantly more repertoire with nontumor tissue. Data only fit, rather than demonstrated, lymph node origin of most tumor T cells.

Germline CDR1 is LNHDA and CDR2 is SQIVND (reference sequence). The CDR3 loop spans 16 amino acids. V gave up 5 bases and J gave up 4 bases, with 18 bases separating them. The chain couples TRBV19 to TRBJ1-5, with D perhaps TRBD1 (5 bases). The sequenced material came from breast tumor tissue. The TCR comes from a female donor with breast cancer. Some clones in this sample may be carry-over from other donors' samples. The CDR3 DNA sequence: TGTGCCAGTAGTTCCAAAGGGGTAGGGACGAATCAGCCCCAGCATTTT. Amino acid sequence: CASSSKGVGTNQPQHF.